The 25 T cell receptor beta chains given below trace back to one sample, sequenced in a study of shared clonotypes between healthy human individuals. As defined, naive CD8 cells were CD45RO-negative and positively selected for CCR7, with terminally differentiated effector memory CD45RA+ cells excluded. The data were produced by immunoSEQ multiplex PCR, yet TCRdb's version contains in-frame clones alone and is incomplete. The sample lists some 2.1 million clones, about 93% seen once, with roughly 1.7% in the top ten. Source material: naive CD8+ T cells from PBMCs. The receptors were gathered from a man aged 18 to 29 in good health. Some clones in this sample may be carry-over from other donors' samples.

The chain carries TRBV29-1 and TRBJ2-3; possibly TRBD1 for D (6 bases). Per the germline V gene, CDR1 is SQVTM and CDR2 is ANQGSEA. The CDR3 has 14 amino acids. The ends were cut back, 3 bases at V and 2 bases at J, with 12 bases in the middle. CDR3 nucleotides: TGCAGCGTTGACCTTGGGACAAACACAGATACGCAGTATTTT. It specifies CSVDLGTNTDTQYF.

V and J are TRBV2 and TRBJ2-1; TRBD2 matches 7 bases. Germline assignment: CDR1 SNHLY and CDR2 FYNNEI. This CDR3 is 14 amino acids long. The J segment lost 7 bases and the V segment lost 4 bases, leaving 7 bases of the junction unmatched. The CDR3 DNA sequence: TGTGCCAGCAGTGTTCTAGCGGCAATGAATGAGCAGTTCTTC. Amino acids: CASSVLAAMNEQFF.

This chain connects TRBV7-9 to TRBJ2-7; 8 bases map to TRBD1. Germline-derived CDR1 and CDR2 are SEHNR and FQNEAQ (reference sequence). The CDR3 loop spans 14 amino acids. The trim removed 5 bases at V and 5 bases at J, leaving 8 bases unmatched. CDR3 residues: CASSKGQGRDEQYF. The DNA of the CDR3 is TGTGCCAGCAGCAAAGGACAGGGACGCGACGAGCAGTACTTC.

This chain connects TRBV7-8 to TRBJ1-3; 9 nucleotides align to TRBD1. Germline assignment: CDR1 SGHVS and CDR2 FQNEAQ. The CDR3 runs 16 residues. V lost 5 bases, J lost 0 bases, and 5 bases stayed unmatched. The CDR3 DNA reads TGTGCCAGCAGCCCACAGGACAGGGGCTCTGGAAACACCATATATTTT. This translates into CASSPQDRGSGNTIYF.

The chain joins TRBV5-1 to TRBJ2-1; possibly TRBD2 for D (5 bases). The CDR3 extends over 16 amino acids. Per germline, CDR1 SGHRS and CDR2 YFSETQ. V was cut by 0 bases and J by 5 bases, with 15 bases left in between. The chain's CDR3 is CASSLGLAGPHNEQFF. The CDR3 DNA sequence: TGCGCCAGCAGCTTGGGTCTAGCCGGCCCCCACAATGAGCAGTTCTTC.

The rearrangement uses TRBV7-9 and TRBJ2-3, with 8 bases lining up with TRBD1. Germline V gives CDR1 SEHNR, CDR2 FQNEAQ (reference sequence). CDR3 size: 16 residues. After removal of 6 bases from V and 4 bases from J, the junction contained 12 bases not matched to a gene. In DNA, the CDR3 is TGTGCCAGCAGGGGCCCTGGGACAGGCAGATCAGATACGCAGTATTTT. This gives the protein CASRGPGTGRSDTQYF.

This clone was counted a single time. CDR3 region: CASSPKDNSNQPQHF. The CDR3 DNA reads TGCGCCAGCAGCCCGAAGGACAATAGCAATCAGCCCCAGCATTTT. The chain combines TRBV4-1 with TRBJ1-5; weak D call: TRBD1 (5 bases). The CDR3 length is 15 residues. Trimming left V 4 bases short and J 0 bases short, with 10 bases between. Per germline, CDR1 MGHRA and CDR2 YSYEKL.

The chain carries TRBV5-1 and TRBJ1-2, with 9 positions matching TRBD1. V gave up 4 bases and J gave up 8 bases; unmatched junction bases: 15. The length of the CDR3 is 16 residues. Germline loops: CDR1 SGHRS, CDR2 YFSETQ. CDR3 residues: CASSAVLQGAAGGYTF. The CDR3 nucleotides are TGCGCCAGCAGCGCCGTATTACAGGGGGCGGCGGGCGGCTACACCTTC.

The rearrangement uses TRBV5-1 and TRBJ2-3; 10 nucleotides agree with TRBD2. Germline V gene sequence: CDR1 SGHRS, CDR2 YFSETQ. With 4 bases clipped from V and 2 bases from J, the junction kept 10 bases outside the gene matches. This CDR3 has 17 residues. This CDR3 reads CASSPPWGTSDTDTQYF. The CDR3 coding sequence is TGCGCCAGCAGCCCCCCCTGGGGGACTAGCGACACAGATACGCAGTATTTT.

The chain has TRBV7-9 and TRBJ2-4, with TRBD2 matching over 7 bases. The CDR3 totals 17 residues. Germline loops: CDR1 SEHNR, CDR2 FQNEAQ (reference sequence). With V trimmed by 3 bases and J by 0 bases, 8 bases remained unmatched. In DNA form, the CDR3 reads TGTGCCAGCAGCTTGGGGGGACTACAACTAGCCAAAAACATTCAGTACTTC. This codes for CASSLGGLQLAKNIQYF.

In DNA form, the CDR3 reads TGTGCCAGTAGTATGGTGTTAGCGGTCTCGGACCAGTACTTC. Amino acids: CASSMVLAVSDQYF. V gene TRBV19 combines with J gene TRBJ2-5; D may be TRBD2 (6 bases). The CDR3 spans 14 residues. Between the trimmed V and J ends, which lost 3 bases and 10 bases, there was a span of 18 bases. CDR1 is LNHDA and CDR2 is SQIVND in the germline V gene (reference sequence).

This chain joins TRBV4-1 and TRBJ2-7; 10 nucleotides match TRBD1. The CDR3 is 17 amino acids. V shed 2 bases, J shed 3 bases, and the junction held 10 bases outside the gene matches. Germline V gene data show CDR1 as MGHRA and CDR2 as YSYEKL. The CDR3 region is CASSQSLSRTGGYEQYF. The CDR3 DNA follows: TGCGCCAGCAGCCAAAGCTTATCCCGGACAGGGGGCTACGAGCAGTACTTC.

This rearrangement joins TRBV9 to TRBJ1-3; D possibly corresponds to TRBD1 (5 bases). The CDR3 is 16 residues long. The ends were cut back, 0 bases at V and 4 bases at J, with 14 bases in the middle. Germline V lookup: CDR1 SGDLS, CDR2 YYNGEE. This chain's CDR3 is CASSVGGQGAGNTIYF. The CDR3 region has the DNA TGTGCCAGCAGCGTAGGCGGACAAGGAGCAGGAAACACCATATATTTT.

CDR3 protein: CASSTRLAGAYEQYF. The CDR3 DNA is TGTGCCAGCAGCACCCGACTAGCGGGAGCATACGAGCAGTACTTC. V usage is TRBV5-6 and J usage is TRBJ2-7; 12 positions match TRBD2. The CDR3 loop spans 15 amino acids. The germline V gene has CDR1 SGHDT and CDR2 YYEEEE. Trimming at V came to 4 bases and at J to 4 bases, leaving 6 bases not matched to a gene.

This clone has a single count. CDR3 protein: CASSNFRGEGGKTQYF. CDR3 DNA: TGTGCCAGCAGTAACTTCAGGGGCGAGGGAGGAAAGACCCAGTACTTC. The rearrangement joins TRBV7-9 to TRBJ2-5, with D perhaps given as TRBD1 or TRBD2 (6 bases each). The germline gives CDR1 SEHNR, CDR2 FQNEAQ (reference sequence). Trimming took 6 bases from V and 6 from J, leaving 23 bases between them. The CDR3 covers 16 residues.

This sequence joins TRBV4-1 and TRBJ2-1, with TRBD2 identical over 7 bases. Germline V lookup: CDR1 MGHRA, CDR2 YSYEKL. Trimming removed 0 bases from V and 3 bases from J; junction bases left unmatched: 11. The CDR3 sequence is 18 residues long. CDR3 in DNA: TGCGCCAGCAGCCAAGATCTCGTTAGCGGGTCCTTCTACAATGAGCAGTTCTTC. Translation: CASSQDLVSGSFYNEQFF.

This chain links TRBV7-9 with TRBJ2-1; tentative D call: TRBD1 (6 bases). The CDR3 contains 15 residues. V was clipped by 4 bases and J by 0 bases, with 10 bases between them. Germline assignment: CDR1 SEHNR and CDR2 FQNEAQ (reference sequence). The CDR3 coding sequence is TGTGCCAGCAGCTCAGGGGCGAGCTCCTACAATGAGCAGTTCTTC. It is translated as CASSSGASSYNEQFF.

J is TRBJ1-1 and V is TRBV19, with 9 positions matching TRBD1. CDR1 and CDR2 (germline): LNHDA, SQIVND (reference sequence). The V gene end was trimmed by 8 bases and the J gene end by 4 bases; junction bases not matched to a gene: 5. The CDR3 loop spans 13 amino acids. In DNA form, the CDR3 reads TGTGCCAGTGGGGAACAGGGGGCCACTGAAGCTTTCTTT. Its protein product is CASGEQGATEAFF.

The CDR3 sequence is CASSQDKFWDSEAFF. The CDR3 nucleotides read TGCGCCAGCAGCCAAGATAAGTTCTGGGACAGTGAAGCTTTCTTT. This sequence joins TRBV4-1 and TRBJ1-1; 7 bases match TRBD1. The germline gives CDR1 MGHRA, CDR2 YSYEKL. The CDR3 runs to 15 residues. J lost 7 bases, V lost 0 bases, and 8 bases had no gene match.

Comments on this clone: The sample carries other DNA sequences with the same CDR3. The chain links TRBV28 to TRBJ2-7; D is possibly TRBD1 (5 bases). Germline V gives CDR1 MDHEN, CDR2 SYDVKM. The CDR3 is made up of 14 amino acids. V was cut by 4 bases and J by 3 bases, with 13 bases left in between. The CDR3 DNA sequence: TGTGCCAGCAGTTCATCTGGCAGGGTCTACGAGCAGTACTTC. As protein: CASSSSGRVYEQYF.

The gene calls are TRBV9 and TRBJ2-7, with D hard to call. The CDR3 has 14 residues. Trimming took off 2 bases at V and 2 bases at J, with 11 bases between the two ends. Germline CDR1 reads SGDLS; CDR2 reads YYNGEE. CDR3 nucleotides: TGTGCCAGCAGCGTGGCCGCGGAGACCTACGAGCAGTACTTC. Encoded protein: CASSVAAETYEQYF.

The rearrangement uses TRBV7-9 and TRBJ1-1; D is perhaps TRBD1 (6 bases). This CDR3 has 12 residues. Germline V gives CDR1 SEHNR, CDR2 FQNEAQ (reference sequence). The V and J ends lost 9 bases and 10 bases respectively, with 18 bases between them. The CDR3 is CASMRGATGAFF. The CDR3 nucleotides are TGTGCCAGTATGAGGGGGGCAACAGGAGCTTTCTTT.

This clone was recorded once. The gene calls are TRBV11-2 and TRBJ2-1; D is perhaps TRBD1 or TRBD2 (5 bases each). The CDR3 spans 15 residues. The V and J ends lost 1 base and 6 bases respectively, with 13 bases between them. Germline V gene lookup returns CDR1 SGHAT and CDR2 FQNNGV. The CDR3 loop reads CASSLGLWGSNEQFF. The CDR3 DNA reads TGTGCCAGCAGCTTAGGCTTGTGGGGGAGCAATGAGCAGTTCTTC.

CDR3 sequence: CASSQDLGREQYF. The CDR3 DNA sequence: TGCGCCAGCAGCCAAGATTTGGGTCGCGAGCAGTACTTC. This sequence joins TRBV4-3 and TRBJ2-7; D gene ambiguous. V was cut by 0 bases and J by 6 bases, with 9 bases left in between. The V gene's germline CDR1 is LGHNA and CDR2 YSLEER. CDR3 length equals 13 residues.

The chain has TRBV5-8 and TRBJ1-1, with a weak D call TRBD1 (5 bases). Trimming removed 9 bases from V and 5 bases from J, with 11 bases in between. The germline gives CDR1 SGHTS, CDR2 YDEGEE. CDR3 length: 11 residues. In nucleotides, the CDR3 is TGTGCCACCTGGAGGGGTACTGAAGCTTTCTTT. Translating it yields CATWRGTEAFF.